What follows are 19 T cell receptor beta chains derived from one specimen sequenced in a study of cytomegalovirus exposure and HLA in healthy donors. With 60 Vbeta and 13 Jbeta primers, the PCR was carried out. Here immunoSEQ multiplex PCR was the method, and the copy in TCRdb shows in-frame clones only, minus some. This repertoire shows around 150,000 clones, approximately 80% found once; its top ten account for roughly 1.3%. The sample was PBMCs. Source of these receptors: a woman aged 50 to 60 in good health and CMV-seronegative.

The chain joins TRBV28 to TRBJ1-1; no firm D call. The CDR3 is made up of 14 amino acids. V dropped 3 bases and J dropped 0 bases, with 8 bases sitting between them. From germline, CDR1 is MDHEN and CDR2 SYDVKM. The DNA for the CDR3 is TGTGCCAGCAGTTTTGAGTTCATGAACACTGAAGCTTTCTTT. It encodes CASSFEFMNTEAFF.

The chain is built from TRBV5-5 and TRBJ1-3; D unclear. Per germline, CDR1 SGHKS and CDR2 YYEKEE (reference sequence). The CDR3 extends over 12 amino acids. V shed 4 bases and J shed 10 bases, with 12 bases lying between them. CDR3 loop: CASSRPRGTIYF. Written as DNA, the CDR3 is TGTGCCAGCAGCCGACCGCGGGGTACCATATATTTT.

This clone was observed a few times. The chain has TRBV23-1 and TRBJ2-1, with 9 bases lining up with TRBD1. TRBV23-1 belongs to the ORF category, with a function that is uncertain. J was trimmed by 4 bases and V by 4 bases; bases with no gene match: 8. This CDR3 contains 16 residues. The CDR3 loop reads CASSLVQGATYNEQFF. In DNA, the CDR3 is TGCGCCAGCAGTCTCGTACAGGGGGCCACTTACAATGAGCAGTTCTTC.

The chain links TRBV11-2 to TRBJ2-5, with TRBD1 matching over 9 bases. The CDR3 has 16 residues. Losses at the gene ends were 4 bases for V and 4 bases for J; bases not matched to a gene: 10. Germline V gene sequence: CDR1 SGHAT, CDR2 FQNNGV. The DNA for the CDR3 is TGTGCCAGCAGCTCTTCTCTAACACAGGGGGCAGAGACCCAGTACTTC. It translates to CASSSSLTQGAETQYF.

The rearrangement uses TRBV6-6 and TRBJ1-1; D gene uncertain. Per germline, CDR1 MNHNY and CDR2 SVGAGI (reference sequence). CDR3 length: 14 residues. The V end lost 7 bases, the J end lost 8 bases, and 20 bases lay between the germline ends. This CDR3 reads CASTPPMEGREAFF. The DNA for the CDR3 is TGTGCCAGCACCCCACCGATGGAGGGTAGGGAAGCTTTCTTT.

This chain joins TRBV6-5 and TRBJ1-2, with 7 bases aligning to TRBD1. Unmatched junction bases numbered 3, after V lost 1 base and J lost 7 bases. This CDR3 has 13 residues. The germline V gene encodes CDR1 MNHEY and CDR2 SVGAGI. The CDR3 DNA is TGTGCCAGCAGTTACTTACAGGGGCCTGGCTACACCTTC. This encodes CASSYLQGPGYTF.

The gene calls are TRBV6-4 and TRBJ1-2; D possibly corresponds to TRBD1 (5 bases). The CDR3 contains 13 residues. The V gene's germline CDR1 is MRHNA and CDR2 SNTAGT. V lost 10 bases and J 0 bases, leaving 12 bases between the germline ends. The CDR3 here is CATREASNYGYTF. CDR3 bases: TGTGCCACCAGGGAGGCCTCTAACTATGGCTACACCTTC.

CDR3 nucleotide sequence: TGTGCCAGCAGCTACCCCGGGGTTGCCAGCACTGAAGCTTTCTTT. Translating gives CASSYPGVASTEAFF. The chain employs TRBV7-3 and TRBJ1-1, with no clear D. The CDR3 runs to 15 residues. From germline, CDR1 is SGHTA and CDR2 FQGTGA. The V end was cut by 4 bases, the J end by 4 bases, with 16 bases between.

In its sample, this clone was seen a few times. The V and J genes are TRBV5-1 and TRBJ1-3; 9 positions match TRBD1. CDR3 length: 16 amino acids. V shed 3 bases, J shed 2 bases, and the junction held 6 bases outside the gene matches. Germline V gene sequence: CDR1 SGHRS, CDR2 YFSETQ. CDR3 bases: TGCGCCAGCAGCTACTCTGGGACAGGGACTGGAAACACCATATATTTT. Its protein is CASSYSGTGTGNTIYF.

This sequence joins TRBV9 and TRBJ1-1; D may be TRBD1 (5 bases). The CDR3 totals 13 residues. Trimming shortened V by 4 bases and J by 2 bases, and 9 bases separated the two germline ends. Germline loops: CDR1 SGDLS, CDR2 YYNGEE. As DNA, the CDR3 is TGTGCCAGCAGCCCCAGGGTTAACACTGAAGCTTTCTTT. This translates into CASSPRVNTEAFF.

This chain uses TRBV10-3 with TRBJ2-7, with TRBD2 as a possible D gene (6 bases). CDR3 size: 13 residues. Germline lookup yields CDR1 ENHRY and CDR2 SYGVKD. V lost 0 bases and J 4 bases, leaving 7 bases between the germline ends. The CDR3 DNA reads as TGTGCCATCAGTGAGTCAGGAGGGTACGAGCAGTACTTC. Protein: CAISESGGYEQYF.

This clone was detected once. J is TRBJ1-1 and V is TRBV5-1; 8 bases are shared with TRBD1. V lost 4 bases and J lost 0; bases outside the gene matches: 8. The CDR3 runs to 16 residues. The V gene's germline CDR1 is SGHRS and CDR2 YFSETQ. DNA of the CDR3: TGCGCCAGCAGCCTGGGGGACAGGCGTCTGAACACTGAAGCTTTCTTT. Amino acid sequence: CASSLGDRRLNTEAFF.

The chain is built from TRBV5-4 and TRBJ2-5; 8 bases align to TRBD2. Trimming at V came to 0 bases and at J to 3 bases, leaving 4 bases not matched to a gene. Germline values: CDR1 SGHNT, CDR2 YYREEE (reference sequence). CDR3 length equals 15 residues. The CDR3 region is CASSLGGGPKETQYF. The CDR3, as DNA: TGTGCCAGCAGCTTGGGCGGGGGGCCGAAAGAGACCCAGTACTTC.

This chain uses TRBV11-3 with TRBJ2-7, with D uncertain. CDR1 is SGHNT and CDR2 is YENEEA in the germline V gene. This CDR3 has 13 residues. Trimming left V 0 bases short and J 3 bases short, with 6 bases between. This chain's CDR3 is CASSLEVGYEQYF. The CDR3 DNA follows: TGTGCCAGCAGCTTAGAGGTCGGCTACGAGCAGTACTTC. The variable domain in full, completed from reference TRBV11-3 and TRBJ2-7, reads EAGVVQSPRYKIIEKKQPVAFWCNPISGHNTLYWYLQNLGQGPELLIRYENEEAVDDSQLPKDRFSAERLKGVDSTLKIQPAELGDSAVYLCASSLEVGYEQYFGPGTRLTVT.

The chain combines TRBV19 with TRBJ2-2; 7 bases align to TRBD1. The CDR3 is 14 residues long. Losses at the gene ends were 4 bases for V and 3 bases for J; bases not matched to a gene: 2. Germline loops: CDR1 LNHDA, CDR2 SQIVND (reference sequence). The CDR3 here is CASSRQGYTGELFF. The DNA for the CDR3 is TGTGCCAGTAGTAGACAGGGTTACACCGGGGAGCTGTTTTTT.

This chain connects TRBV9 to TRBJ1-1, with D perhaps TRBD1 (5 bases). With 0 bases removed from V and 4 bases from J, the gap between germline ends came to 16 bases. This CDR3 contains 16 residues. Germline lookup yields CDR1 SGDLS and CDR2 YYNGEE. The DNA for the CDR3 is TGTGCCAGCAGCGTAGACGCGGGGGGTATTCGCACTGAAGCTTTCTTT. Translating it yields CASSVDAGGIRTEAFF.

The chain is built from TRBV5-4 and TRBJ2-5; TRBD1 is a possible D gene (7 bases). This CDR3 is built from 16 residues. Germline CDR1 reads SGHNT; CDR2 reads YYREEE (reference sequence). V was cut by 0 bases and J by 5 bases, with 17 bases left in between. CDR3 nucleotide sequence: TGTGCCAGCAGCTTGGGGGGCAGGGGGGTCGGGGAGACCCAGTACTTC. This gives the protein CASSLGGRGVGETQYF.

The chain uses TRBV27 and TRBJ1-2; D unclear. Trimming removed 5 bases from V and 3 bases from J, with 13 bases in between. The CDR3 runs 14 residues. Germline V gene sequence: CDR1 MNHEY, CDR2 SMNVEV (reference sequence). The CDR3 region is CASSDRVAHYGYTF. For the CDR3, the DNA is TGTGCCAGCAGTGACCGGGTCGCGCACTATGGCTACACCTTC.

V is TRBV5-5 and J is TRBJ2-7, with D maybe TRBD2 (6 bases). This CDR3 is 16 amino acids long. CDR1 SGHKS and CDR2 YYEKEE come from the germline V gene (reference sequence). V lost 7 bases to trimming and J lost 0 bases, with 20 bases between them. This chain's CDR3 is CASALGGLLSSYEQYF. The CDR3 bases are TGTGCCAGCGCGCTGGGGGGACTCCTAAGCTCCTACGAGCAGTACTTC. Full variable domain (remainder filled in from reference TRBV5-5 and TRBJ2-7): DAGVTQSPTHLIKTRGQQVTLRCSPISGHKSVSWYQQVLGQGPQFIFQYYEKEERGRGNFPDRFSARQFPNYSSELNVNALLLGDSALYLCASALGGLLSSYEQYFGPGTRLTVT.